The T cell receptor (beta chain) described here comes from a study of OX40 agonist ivuxolimab in advanced cancers. Study context: Patients received ivuxolimab, an intravenous treatment, every 2 weeks at 0.01 to 10 mg/kg.

Germline V lookup: CDR1 MNHNS, CDR2 SASEGT. The trim removed 2 bases at V and 4 bases at J, leaving 6 bases unmatched. This CDR3 spans 15 amino acids. Data came from immunoSEQ multiplex PCR; TCRdb stores just in-frame clones and leaves some out. Among under 70,000 clones listed, 86% were seen once. Points on this clone: Its antigen is not identified.

Study results and caveats: Expanded clones belonging to CD8+ T cells outnumbered, on average, those of CD4+. At 0.1 to 3.0 mg/kg, clonal expansion of CD4+ and CD8+ blood T cells had occurred by week 6.

This chain links TRBV6-1 with TRBJ1-2; 8 positions match TRBD1. The input for sequencing was CD4+ or CD8+ T cells sorted from blood, taken in a trial of the OX40 agonist ivuxolimab. The TCR comes from an adult with an advanced solid tumor such as melanoma, head and neck, liver or kidney cancer. CDR3 region: CASSERTGTPYGYTF. In DNA form, the CDR3 reads TGTGCCAGCAGTGAAAGGACAGGGACTCCCTATGGCTACACCTTC.